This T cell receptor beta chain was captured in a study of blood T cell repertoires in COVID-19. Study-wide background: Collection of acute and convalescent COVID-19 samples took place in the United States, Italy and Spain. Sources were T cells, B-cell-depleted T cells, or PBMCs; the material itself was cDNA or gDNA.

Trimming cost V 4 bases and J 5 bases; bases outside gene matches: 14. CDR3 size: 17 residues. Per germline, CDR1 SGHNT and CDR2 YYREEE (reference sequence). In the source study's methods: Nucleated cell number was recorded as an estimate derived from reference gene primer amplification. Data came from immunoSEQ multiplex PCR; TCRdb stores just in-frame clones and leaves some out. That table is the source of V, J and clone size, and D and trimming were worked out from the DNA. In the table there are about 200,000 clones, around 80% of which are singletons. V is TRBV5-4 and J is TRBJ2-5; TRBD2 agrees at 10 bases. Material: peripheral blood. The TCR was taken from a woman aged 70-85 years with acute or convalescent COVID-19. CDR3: CASSPGPRLAGEETQYF. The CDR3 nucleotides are TGTGCCAGCAGCCCAGGGCCTCGGCTAGCGGGAGAGGAGACCCAGTACTTC.